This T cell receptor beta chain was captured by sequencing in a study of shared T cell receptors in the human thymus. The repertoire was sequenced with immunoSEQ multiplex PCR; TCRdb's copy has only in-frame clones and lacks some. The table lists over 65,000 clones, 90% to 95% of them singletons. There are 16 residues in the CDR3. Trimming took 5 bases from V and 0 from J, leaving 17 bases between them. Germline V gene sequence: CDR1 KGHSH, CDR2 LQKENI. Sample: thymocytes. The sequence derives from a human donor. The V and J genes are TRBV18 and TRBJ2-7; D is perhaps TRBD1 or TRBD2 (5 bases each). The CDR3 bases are TGTGCCAGCTCATTCTACCCCGGGGCAAGCTCCTACGAGCAGTACTTC. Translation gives CASSFYPGASSYEQYF. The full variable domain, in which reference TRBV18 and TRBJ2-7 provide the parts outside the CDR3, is NAGVMQNPRHLVRRRGQEARLRCSPMKGHSHVYWYRQLPEEGLKFMVYLQKENIIDESGMPKERFSAEFPKEGPSILRIQQVVRGDSAAYFCASSFYPGASSYEQYFGPGTRLTVT.